These 29 T cell receptor beta chains were sequenced from one sample in a study of cytomegalovirus exposure and HLA in healthy donors. Vbeta (60) and Jbeta (13) primers were used in the PCR. TCRdb keeps only in-frame clones here, not all; method: immunoSEQ multiplex PCR. The table has roughly 150,000 clones, 85% seen once. The source material was PBMCs. The receptors derive from a man between 25 and 39 years old in good health and CMV-seropositive.

The gene calls are TRBV7-2 and TRBJ2-3, with 8 bases aligning to TRBD1. V lost 3 bases to trimming and J lost 1 base; unmatched junction nucleotides: 9. The CDR3 totals 17 residues. Germline CDR1 is SGHTA and CDR2 is FQGNSA. The CDR3 protein is CASSFGQGALGTDTQYF. DNA of the CDR3: TGTGCCAGCAGCTTCGGCCAGGGGGCTCTTGGCACAGATACGCAGTATTTT.

The rearrangement joins TRBV19 to TRBJ1-5, with D unresolved. The CDR3 length is 12 residues. CDR1 and CDR2 (germline): LNHDA, SQIVND (reference sequence). Deletions cut 4 bases from V and 4 bases from J, with 5 bases between. The CDR3, as DNA: TGTGCCAGTAGTACCTTAAATCAGCCCCAGCATTTT. Encoded protein: CASSTLNQPQHF.

The chain has TRBV5-1 and TRBJ2-5, with TRBD2 matching over 11 bases. Germline-derived CDR1 and CDR2 are SGHRS and YFSETQ. J was trimmed by 5 bases and V by 5 bases; bases with no gene match: 2. This CDR3 is 13 amino acids long. This chain's CDR3 is CASRLAGAETQYF. Here the CDR3 DNA reads TGCGCCAGCAGACTAGCGGGAGCGGAGACCCAGTACTTC.

The chain uses TRBV7-2 and TRBJ1-6; D is unclear. In germline, CDR1 is SGHTA, CDR2 FQGNSA. V lost 0 bases and J 9 bases, leaving 12 bases between the germline ends. The CDR3 spans 15 residues. For the CDR3, the DNA is TGTGCCAGCAGCTTAGCAAGTGGGAGGGCTTCACCCCTCCACTTT. As protein: CASSLASGRASPLHF.

The gene calls are TRBV5-4 and TRBJ2-5; TRBD1 is a possible D gene (6 bases). CDR3 length equals 14 residues. Germline assignment: CDR1 SGHNT and CDR2 YYREEE (reference sequence). Trimming stripped 2 bases from V and 7 bases from J, with 15 bases between. The CDR3 DNA follows: TGTGCCAGCAGCTTAGACAGGATCGAGGCGACCCAGTACTTC. Its protein product is CASSLDRIEATQYF.

The chain joins TRBV6-1 to TRBJ2-7, with 9 bases that match TRBD2. With V trimmed by 1 base and J by 0 bases, 4 bases remained unmatched. This CDR3 is built from 16 residues. CDR1 is MNHNS and CDR2 is SASEGT in the germline V gene. CDR3 coding DNA: TGTGCCAGCAGTGAAGAAGGTAGCGGGAGCTCCTACGAGCAGTACGTC. It codes for CASSEEGSGSSYEQYV.

The V gene is TRBV27, the J gene TRBJ2-7; tentatively, D is TRBD1 (5 bases). V lost 2 bases, J lost 4 bases, and 6 bases lay in between. The germline V gene has CDR1 MNHEY and CDR2 SMNVEV (reference sequence). This CDR3 is built from 12 residues. The CDR3: CASSLTGYEQYF. The CDR3 DNA reads TGTGCCAGCAGTTTAACAGGTTACGAGCAGTACTTC.

The genes are TRBV19 and TRBJ2-1; 10 positions match TRBD1. V lost 2 bases and J lost 4; bases outside the gene matches: 5. In germline, CDR1 is LNHDA, CDR2 SQIVND (reference sequence). The CDR3 has 16 residues. CDR3: CASSILGQGVYNEQFF. The DNA of the CDR3 is TGTGCCAGTAGTATATTAGGACAGGGGGTTTACAATGAGCAGTTCTTC.

This rearrangement joins TRBV5-1 to TRBJ2-6; a possible D gene is TRBD1 (5 bases). Germline CDR1 is SGHRS and CDR2 is YFSETQ. Deletions cut 2 bases from V and 0 bases from J, with 15 bases between. This CDR3 spans 18 amino acids. The CDR3 loop is CASSFAEIQASGANVLTF. In DNA, the CDR3 is TGCGCCAGCAGCTTTGCGGAGATACAGGCCTCTGGGGCCAACGTCCTGACTTTC.

The chain links TRBV11-3 to TRBJ2-1, with a weak D call TRBD1 (6 bases). Germline V gives CDR1 SGHNT, CDR2 YENEEA. This CDR3 region has 14 residues. V was clipped by 1 base and J by 7 bases, with 11 bases between them. The CDR3 DNA sequence: TGTGCCAGCAGCTTAGCACAGGGCCTAAATGAGCAGTTCTTC. Protein product: CASSLAQGLNEQFF. The variable domain in full, completed from reference TRBV11-3 and TRBJ2-1, reads EAGVVQSPRYKIIEKKQPVAFWCNPISGHNTLYWYLQNLGQGPELLIRYENEEAVDDSQLPKDRFSAERLKGVDSTLKIQPAELGDSAVYLCASSLAQGLNEQFFGPGTRLTVL.

The chain has TRBV21-1 and TRBJ2-5; the D segment call TRBD1 is taken from the table without a DNA check. TRBV21-1 is annotated as a pseudogene. There are 14 residues in the CDR3. CDR3 nucleotides: TGTGCCAGCAGCGTCCAAAGACAACTTGAGACCCAGTACTTC. Its protein product is CASSVQRQLETQYF.

This clone was observed at least ten times. The chain is built from TRBV21-1 and TRBJ2-2; no check of the table's D call, TRBD1, against the DNA was made. TRBV21-1 is termed a pseudogene. CDR3 length: 16 amino acids. The CDR3: CASSNRTGPNTGELFF. The CDR3 region has the DNA TGTGCCAGCAGCAATCGGACAGGGCCCAACACCGGGGAGCTGTTTTTT.

The CDR3 loop reads CASSLRGPGAATDTQYF. The CDR3 DNA follows: TGTGCCAGCAGCTTAAGGGGCCCTGGGGCGGCCACAGATACGCAGTATTTT. The rearrangement links TRBV7-3 to TRBJ2-3; tentatively, D is TRBD1 (5 bases). V lost 1 base and J 2 bases, leaving 16 bases between the germline ends. The CDR3 length is 17 residues. Germline CDR1 reads SGHTA; CDR2 reads FQGTGA.

Concerning this clone: Other DNA sequences in the same sample also yield this CDR3. The V gene is TRBV7-2, the J gene TRBJ2-1; 13 bases fit TRBD2. This CDR3 is built from 16 residues. The trim removed 5 bases at V and 4 bases at J, leaving 5 bases unmatched. The V gene's germline CDR1 is SGHTA and CDR2 FQGNSA. The DNA of the CDR3 is TGTGCCAGCAGCCCAGGACTAGCGGGAGTATACAATGAGCAGTTCTTC. Protein product: CASSPGLAGVYNEQFF.

The chain combines TRBV6-6 with TRBJ2-3; D is perhaps TRBD1 (5 bases). CDR1 and CDR2 from the germline V gene are MNHNY and SVGAGI (reference sequence). The CDR3 length is 14 residues. Trimming stripped 6 bases from V and 3 bases from J, with 13 bases between. CDR3 sequence reads: CASSRGHLTDTQYF. The CDR3 DNA reads as TGTGCCAGCAGCCGAGGACACCTGACAGATACGCAGTATTTT.

This clone appeared once. The genes are TRBV7-2 and TRBJ2-7; 12 bases align to TRBD2. This CDR3 region has 16 residues. Germline CDR1 reads SGHTA; CDR2 reads FQGNSA. V lost 1 base to trimming and J lost 3 bases; unmatched junction nucleotides: 4. The CDR3 loop is CASSLGTSGTLYEQYV. The CDR3, as DNA: TGTGCCAGCAGCTTAGGGACTAGCGGGACCCTCTACGAGCAGTACGTC.

The V call is TRBV7-2, the J call TRBJ2-1; 8 bases align to TRBD2. The CDR3 spans 14 residues. V was clipped by 2 bases and J by 6 bases; unmatched bases: 3. Germline CDR1 and CDR2: SGHTA and FQGNSA. CDR3 in amino acids: CASSLSLAGNEQFF. CDR3 sequence (DNA): TGTGCCAGCAGCTTATCCCTAGCGGGCAATGAGCAGTTCTTC.

This sequence joins TRBV27 and TRBJ2-7; 8 bases are shared with TRBD2. There are 15 residues in the CDR3. The V gene's germline CDR1 is MNHEY and CDR2 SMNVEV (reference sequence). Trimming at V came to 6 bases and at J to 0 bases, leaving 7 bases not matched to a gene. CDR3 sequence (DNA): TGTGCCAGCAGAAGTCGGGGGGGTTTCTCCTACGAGCAGTACTTC. It specifies CASRSRGGFSYEQYF.

V is TRBV6-6 and J is TRBJ2-4, with D tentatively TRBD2 (6 bases). V gave up 2 bases and J gave up 0 bases, with 11 bases separating them. This CDR3 is built from 16 residues. Germline V gene data show CDR1 as MNHNY and CDR2 as SVGAGI (reference sequence). The CDR3 loop is CASSYEEGGAKNIQYF. The DNA of the CDR3 is TGTGCCAGCAGTTACGAGGAGGGAGGAGCCAAAAACATTCAGTACTTC.

The gene calls are TRBV29-1 and TRBJ2-1; 8 nucleotides match TRBD1. The CDR3 runs 13 residues. The V gene's germline CDR1 is SQVTM and CDR2 ANQGSEA. V shed 1 base and J 4 bases; nucleotides not matched to a gene: 0. The CDR3 sequence is CSVEGQGYNEQFF. CDR3 DNA sequence: TGCAGCGTTGAAGGACAGGGGTACAATGAGCAGTTCTTC.

This chain joins TRBV18 and TRBJ2-5; 8 nucleotides match TRBD2. Germline-derived CDR1 and CDR2 are KGHSH and LQKENI. The CDR3 is made up of 15 amino acids. The junction had 4 bases not matched to a gene; V was cut back by 3 bases and J by 1 base. CDR3 in DNA: TGTGCCAGCTCACCGGGACTAGGCCTCCAAGAGACCCAGTACTTC. Translating gives CASSPGLGLQETQYF. Complete variable domain (other parts from reference TRBV18 and TRBJ2-5): NAGVMQNPRHLVRRRGQEARLRCSPMKGHSHVYWYRQLPEEGLKFMVYLQKENIIDESGMPKERFSAEFPKEGPSILRIQQVVRGDSAAYFCASSPGLGLQETQYFGPGTRLLVL.

The chain is built from TRBV2 and TRBJ2-1; 11 nucleotides agree with TRBD2. The CDR3 is made up of 17 amino acids. Trimming at V came to 0 bases and at J to 7 bases, leaving 8 bases not matched to a gene. The germline CDR1 and CDR2 sequences are SNHLY and FYNNEI. The DNA of the CDR3 is TGTGCCAGCAGTGAAGCGCTTCTGACTAGCGGGATTAATGAGCAGTTCTTC. Residues: CASSEALLTSGINEQFF.

This clone was picked up one time. This chain connects TRBV4-2 to TRBJ2-1; the match to TRBD2 covers 10 bases. Germline CDR1 reads LGHNA; CDR2 reads YNFKEQ. The CDR3 extends over 16 amino acids. With V trimmed by 5 bases and J by 2 bases, 6 bases remained unmatched. CDR3 in amino acids: CASSTELAGAYNEQFF. The CDR3 DNA follows: TGTGCCAGCAGCACCGAGCTAGCGGGAGCCTACAATGAGCAGTTCTTC.

The chain employs TRBV2 and TRBJ1-5; no clear D gene. The CDR3 spans 13 residues. Trimming took 7 bases from V and 5 from J, leaving 12 bases between them. Germline V lookup: CDR1 SNHLY, CDR2 FYNNEI. CDR3 amino acids: CASTVGEDQPQHF. The CDR3 nucleotides read TGTGCCAGCACCGTTGGGGAGGATCAGCCCCAGCATTTT.

This clone has a single count. J is TRBJ2-3 and V is TRBV12-5; D is possibly TRBD2 (5 bases). The V end was cut by 3 bases, the J end by 2 bases, with 9 bases between. Germline V CDR1 and CDR2: LGHNT, FRNRAP. The CDR3 is made up of 14 amino acids. CDR3 bases: TGTGCTAGTGGTTTAGCGGAGACCACAGATACGCAGTATTTT. As protein: CASGLAETTDTQYF.

The chain combines TRBV9 with TRBJ2-3; 7 bases line up with TRBD2. Unmatched junction bases numbered 7, after V lost 7 bases and J lost 2 bases. Germline V lookup: CDR1 SGDLS, CDR2 YYNGEE. The CDR3 is 14 residues long. The CDR3 reads CASARAGTTDTQYF. The CDR3, as DNA: TGTGCCAGCGCTAGAGCGGGGACCACAGATACGCAGTATTTT.

This sequence joins TRBV10-3 and TRBJ2-1; 11 bases line up with TRBD2. CDR3 length: 15 residues. V lost 3 bases and J lost 6; bases outside the gene matches: 4. CDR1 and CDR2 (germline): ENHRY, SYGVKD. CDR3 amino acids: CAISDPGLAANEQFF. The CDR3 bases are TGTGCCATCAGTGACCCGGGACTAGCGGCCAATGAGCAGTTCTTC.

V usage is TRBV6-6 and J usage is TRBJ2-7; no reliable D call. The ends were cut back, 2 bases at V and 5 bases at J, with 4 bases in the middle. CDR3 length: 11 residues. Germline CDR1 and CDR2: MNHNY and SVGAGI (reference sequence). The CDR3 nucleotides are TGTGCCAGCAGTTACGAGAACGAGCAGTACTTC. It specifies CASSYENEQYF.

V gene TRBV19 combines with J gene TRBJ2-7; D remains ambiguous. Per the germline V gene, CDR1 is LNHDA and CDR2 is SQIVND (reference sequence). The CDR3 totals 12 residues. The V end lost 10 bases, the J end lost 1 base, and 11 bases lay between the germline ends. CDR3 in DNA: TGTGCCACAACAGACAAATCCTACGAGCAGTACTTC. This translates into CATTDKSYEQYF.